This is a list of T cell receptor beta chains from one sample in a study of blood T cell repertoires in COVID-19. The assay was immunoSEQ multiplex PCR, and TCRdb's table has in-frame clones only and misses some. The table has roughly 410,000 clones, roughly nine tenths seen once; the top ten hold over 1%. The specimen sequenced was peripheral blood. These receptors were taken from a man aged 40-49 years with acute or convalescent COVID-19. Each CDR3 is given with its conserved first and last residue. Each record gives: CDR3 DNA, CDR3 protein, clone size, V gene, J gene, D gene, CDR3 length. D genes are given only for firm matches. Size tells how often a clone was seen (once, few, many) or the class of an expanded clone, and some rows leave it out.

CDR3 DNA: TGTGCCAGCAGTTTATCGGGTACAGCAACATCCTACGAGCAGTACTTC; CDR3 protein: CASSLSGTATSYEQYF; clone size: NA; V gene: TRBV27; J gene: TRBJ2-7; D gene: NA; CDR3 length: 16
CDR3 DNA: TGTGCCAGCAGTTACGGGGGTGGAGGCTACACCTTC; CDR3 protein: CASSYGGGGYTF; clone size: NA; V gene: TRBV12-3/TRBV12-4; J gene: TRBJ1-2; D gene: NA; CDR3 length: 12
CDR3 DNA: TGTGCCAGTTCCAACCCTCAGCGGGGGGGCCGAGGGAATGAGCAGTTCTTC; CDR3 protein: CASSNPQRGGRGNEQFF; clone size: NA; V gene: TRBV19; J gene: TRBJ2-1; D gene: TRBD2; CDR3 length: 17
CDR3 DNA: TGCGCCAGCAGCCAAGATTCCAGAACTCAGCCCCAGCATTTT; CDR3 protein: CASSQDSRTQPQHF; clone size: NA; V gene: TRBV4-1; J gene: TRBJ1-5; D gene: NA; CDR3 length: 14
CDR3 DNA: TGTGCCAGCAGTCCGGGACAGATCTACGAGCAGTACTTC; CDR3 protein: CASSPGQIYEQYF; clone size: NA; V gene: TRBV27; J gene: TRBJ2-7; D gene: TRBD1; CDR3 length: 13
CDR3 DNA: TGTGCCAGCAGCTTAGTGGCAGGGATTGGCTCACCCCTCCACTTT; CDR3 protein: CASSLVAGIGSPLHF; clone size: NA; V gene: TRBV7-8; J gene: TRBJ1-6; D gene: NA; CDR3 length: 15
CDR3 DNA: TGTGCCAGCAGTCCAGAGGGACAGGGGGTAACTGAAGCTTTCTTT; CDR3 protein: CASSPEGQGVTEAFF; clone size: few; V gene: TRBV6-5; J gene: TRBJ1-1; D gene: TRBD1; CDR3 length: 15
CDR3 DNA: TGTGCCAGCAGTTGGGGCAGGGAATACGAGCAGTACTTC; CDR3 protein: CASSWGREYEQYF; clone size: NA; V gene: TRBV28; J gene: TRBJ2-7; D gene: NA; CDR3 length: 13
CDR3 DNA: TGTGCCAGCAGCCAAGCTAATTATGGCTACACCTTC; CDR3 protein: CASSQANYGYTF; clone size: NA; V gene: TRBV14; J gene: TRBJ1-2; D gene: NA; CDR3 length: 12
CDR3 DNA: TGTGCCAGCAGTTTGGGCGGGACTCACTTAGGCTCTGAAAATCAGCCCCAGCATTTT; CDR3 protein: CASSLGGTHLGSENQPQHF; clone size: NA; V gene: TRBV28; J gene: TRBJ1-5; D gene: NA; CDR3 length: 19
CDR3 DNA: TGTGCCAGCAGTGGAGGGGGCGCTGAAGCTTTCTTT; CDR3 protein: CASSGGGAEAFF; clone size: few; V gene: TRBV6-6; J gene: TRBJ1-1; D gene: TRBD1; CDR3 length: 12
CDR3 DNA: TGCGCCAGCAGCCAGACCCCTAGTATTCCCTACAATGAGCAGTTCTTC; CDR3 protein: CASSQTPSIPYNEQFF; clone size: NA; V gene: TRBV5-1; J gene: TRBJ2-1; D gene: NA; CDR3 length: 16
CDR3 DNA: TGTGCCAGCAGCTTAGGCGGGAGGGGCTCCTACGAGCAGTACTTC; CDR3 protein: CASSLGGRGSYEQYF; clone size: NA; V gene: TRBV11-2; J gene: TRBJ2-7; D gene: TRBD2; CDR3 length: 15
CDR3 DNA: TGTGCCAGCAGCCCCACGATCAAGGGAGCCTACAATGAGCAGTTCTTC; CDR3 protein: CASSPTIKGAYNEQFF; clone size: NA; V gene: TRBV9; J gene: TRBJ2-1; D gene: NA; CDR3 length: 16
CDR3 DNA: TGTGCCAGCAGCGGGACAGGGGTCGGAAACTATGGCTACACCTTC; CDR3 protein: CASSGTGVGNYGYTF; clone size: NA; V gene: TRBV6-1; J gene: TRBJ1-2; D gene: TRBD1; CDR3 length: 15
CDR3 DNA: TGTGCCAGCAGTTTGGACCTTTCAACTAGTGGCTACACCTTC; CDR3 protein: CASSLDLSTSGYTF; clone size: NA; V gene: TRBV9; J gene: TRBJ1-2; D gene: NA; CDR3 length: 14
CDR3 DNA: TGTGCCAGCAGTAAACTCGCCGCGGAGACCCAGTACTTC; CDR3 protein: CASSKLAAETQYF; clone size: NA; V gene: TRBV6-5; J gene: TRBJ2-5; D gene: NA; CDR3 length: 13
CDR3 DNA: TGTGCCAGCAGTGGTAACAGGCCAGATTACGAGCAGTACTTC; CDR3 protein: CASSGNRPDYEQYF; clone size: NA; V gene: TRBV2; J gene: TRBJ2-7; D gene: NA; CDR3 length: 14
CDR3 DNA: TGTGCCAGCAGGCCTCGCTTAGCGGGGGGTTCTGATACGCAGTATTTT; CDR3 protein: CASRPRLAGGSDTQYF; clone size: few; V gene: TRBV2; J gene: TRBJ2-3; D gene: TRBD2; CDR3 length: 16
CDR3 DNA: TGCGCCAGCAGCGACCTAGCGGGGCCTATCGGGTATACGCAGTATTTT; CDR3 protein: CASSDLAGPIGYTQYF; clone size: NA; V gene: TRBV4-1; J gene: TRBJ2-3; D gene: TRBD2; CDR3 length: 16
CDR3 DNA: TGTGCCAGCAGCTTGGCAGGGAACTATGGCTACACCTTC; CDR3 protein: CASSLAGNYGYTF; clone size: NA; V gene: TRBV5-5; J gene: TRBJ1-2; D gene: NA; CDR3 length: 13
CDR3 DNA: TGTGCCAGCAGCAAGACAGGTTTCTACGAGCAGTACTTC; CDR3 protein: CASSKTGFYEQYF; clone size: NA; V gene: TRBV5-6; J gene: TRBJ2-7; D gene: NA; CDR3 length: 13
CDR3 DNA: TGTGCCAGCAGCGTAGAGGTAGGGCAGGGGTCTTACGAGCAGTACTTC; CDR3 protein: CASSVEVGQGSYEQYF; clone size: NA; V gene: TRBV9; J gene: TRBJ2-7; D gene: NA; CDR3 length: 16
CDR3 DNA: TGTGCCATCAGTGAGTCGAGGCGGGGGGGCACAGATACGCAGTATTTT; CDR3 protein: CAISESRRGGTDTQYF; clone size: NA; V gene: TRBV10-3; J gene: TRBJ2-3; D gene: TRBD2; CDR3 length: 16